Below are 13 T cell receptor beta chains sequenced from a single sample in a study of cytomegalovirus exposure and HLA in healthy donors. With 60 Vbeta and 13 Jbeta primers, the PCR was carried out. Sequencing used immunoSEQ multiplex PCR; TCRdb keeps in-frame clones, though not all of them. The table records some 90,000 clones, 65% to 90% of them present only once. The sample taken for sequencing was PBMCs. All receptors come from a woman aged 70-85 years in good health and CMV-seropositive.

This clone was seen a single time. V is TRBV11-3 and J is TRBJ2-1; 7 bases are shared with TRBD2. The CDR3 runs to 15 residues. The trim removed 1 base at V and 7 bases at J, leaving 7 bases unmatched. The germline V gene encodes CDR1 SGHNT and CDR2 YENEEA. The CDR3 reads CASSLGLEGGNEQFF. CDR3 DNA: TGTGCCAGCAGCTTAGGTCTGGAGGGAGGGAATGAGCAGTTCTTC.

The V call is TRBV4-2, the J call TRBJ2-3, with D possibly being TRBD1 (5 bases). Germline values: CDR1 LGHNA, CDR2 YNFKEQ. Trimming shortened V by 1 base and J by 4 bases, and 6 bases separated the two germline ends. The CDR3 sequence is 13 residues long. Written as DNA, the CDR3 is TGTGCCAGCAGCCAAGCAGGGTCAGATACGCAGTATTTT. Translation gives CASSQAGSDTQYF.

This clone was seen only a few times. The chain recombines TRBV7-3 with TRBJ1-1; D remains unclear. The CDR3 sequence is 13 residues long. The V and J ends lost 5 bases and 4 bases respectively, with 11 bases between them. The V gene's germline CDR1 is SGHTA and CDR2 FQGTGA. DNA for the CDR3: TGTGCCAGCAGCGCGAGAGGGCTCACTGAAGCTTTCTTT. Translation gives CASSARGLTEAFF.

The chain carries TRBV9 and TRBJ2-7, with TRBD1 identical over 10 bases. Germline V gene lookup returns CDR1 SGDLS and CDR2 YYNGEE. The CDR3 totals 15 residues. V was clipped by 4 bases and J by 6 bases; unmatched bases: 10. The CDR3 bases are TGTGCCAGCAGCCCTCAGACAGGGGGCGTTTTCGAGCAGTACTTC. It specifies CASSPQTGGVFEQYF.

This clone was observed a few times. The chain couples TRBV10-3 to TRBJ2-1; D unclear. Looked up from germline, CDR1 is ENHRY and CDR2 is SYGVKD. The CDR3 totals 14 residues. V lost 0 bases, J lost 7 bases, and 10 bases lay in between. Here the CDR3 reads CAISESHSPNEQFF. The CDR3 nucleotides read TGTGCCATCAGTGAGTCGCACTCACCGAATGAGCAGTTCTTC.

This clone was seen just once. The chain employs TRBV7-9 and TRBJ1-2; D uncertain. The CDR3 is 14 amino acids. The V and J ends lost 6 bases and 2 bases respectively, with 13 bases between them. CDR1 is SEHNR and CDR2 is FQNEAQ in the germline V gene (reference sequence). CDR3 sequence (DNA): TGTGCCAGCAGGCCAAGCGATGGAAACTATGGCTACACCTTC. It is translated as CASRPSDGNYGYTF.

This clone was seen only once. The V gene is TRBV7-9, the J gene TRBJ2-1; 14 bases line up with TRBD2. V shed 5 bases and J 3 bases; nucleotides not matched to a gene: 6. Per germline, CDR1 SEHNR and CDR2 FQNEAQ (reference sequence). CDR3 length: 17 amino acids. The CDR3 spells CASSAGLAGVNYNEQFF. The CDR3 nucleotides read TGTGCCAGCAGCGCGGGACTAGCGGGAGTTAACTACAATGAGCAGTTCTTC. Combining the CDR3 with reference TRBV7-9 and TRBJ2-1 gives the whole variable domain DTGVSQNPRHKITKRGQNVTFRCDPISEHNRLYWYRQTLGQGPEFLTYFQNEAQLEKSRLLSDRFSAERPKGSFSTLEIQRTEQGDSAMYLCASSAGLAGVNYNEQFFGPGTRLTVL.

The V call is TRBV6-5, the J call TRBJ2-3; the match to TRBD2 covers 8 bases. CDR1 and CDR2 from the germline V gene are MNHEY and SVGAGI. V dropped 6 bases and J dropped 3; count of bases not matched to a gene: 8. The CDR3 runs to 15 residues. The CDR3 reads CASSPGLAGTDTQYF. The CDR3 nucleotides read TGTGCCAGCAGCCCCGGGTTAGCGGGGACAGATACGCAGTATTTT.

This chain connects TRBV10-1 to TRBJ2-7; 7 nucleotides align to TRBD1. Trimming at V came to 5 bases and at J to 2 bases, leaving 3 bases not matched to a gene. This CDR3 contains 13 residues. CDR1 is WNHNN, CDR2 SYGVQD, per germline (reference sequence). CDR3 region: CASSPTGAYEQYF. The CDR3 DNA sequence: TGCGCCAGCAGTCCTACAGGGGCCTACGAGCAGTACTTC.

This sequence joins TRBV4-1 and TRBJ2-1; the match to TRBD2 covers 10 bases. CDR3 length: 16 amino acids. V dropped 4 bases and J dropped 5; count of bases not matched to a gene: 8. Germline CDR1 reads MGHRA; CDR2 reads YSYEKL. The CDR3 DNA sequence: TGCGCCAGCAGCCGGGGAGGACTAGCGGACAACAATGAGCAGTTCTTC. This sequence encodes CASSRGGLADNNEQFF.

CDR3 DNA sequence: TGTGCCAGCAGCTCCAAGAGGGACTGGAACGAAAAACTGTTTTTT. Translation: CASSSKRDWNEKLFF. The rearrangement links TRBV7-8 to TRBJ1-4, with a possible D match to TRBD1 (5 bases). The V gene's germline CDR1 is SGHVS and CDR2 FQNEAQ. The CDR3 contains 15 residues. V lost 4 bases and J lost 8, with 17 bases in between. Using reference TRBV7-8 and TRBJ1-4 for the parts outside the CDR3, the full variable domain is GAGVSQSPRYKVAKRGQDVALRCDPISGHVSLFWYQQALGQGPEFLTYFQNEAQLDKSGLPSDRFFAERPEGSVSTLKIQRTQQEDSAVYLCASSSKRDWNEKLFFGSGTQLSVL.

The rearrangement uses TRBV6-4 and TRBJ2-3; TRBD1 agrees at 11 bases. V lost 4 bases, J lost 1 base, and 1 base stayed unmatched. From germline, CDR1 is MRHNA and CDR2 SNTAGT. This CDR3 has 15 residues. The CDR3 coding sequence is TGTGCCAGCAGTGGGACAGGGGGCGGCACAGATACGCAGTATTTT. The encoded protein is CASSGTGGGTDTQYF.

This chain joins TRBV11-2 and TRBJ2-7; D is perhaps TRBD2 (5 bases). There are 13 residues in the CDR3. CDR1 is SGHAT and CDR2 is FQNNGV in the germline V gene. V shed 4 bases and J shed 3 bases, with 10 bases lying between them. The CDR3 DNA sequence: TGTGCCAGCAGCTCGTCTGAGGGCTACGAGCAGTACTTC. This translates into CASSSSEGYEQYF.